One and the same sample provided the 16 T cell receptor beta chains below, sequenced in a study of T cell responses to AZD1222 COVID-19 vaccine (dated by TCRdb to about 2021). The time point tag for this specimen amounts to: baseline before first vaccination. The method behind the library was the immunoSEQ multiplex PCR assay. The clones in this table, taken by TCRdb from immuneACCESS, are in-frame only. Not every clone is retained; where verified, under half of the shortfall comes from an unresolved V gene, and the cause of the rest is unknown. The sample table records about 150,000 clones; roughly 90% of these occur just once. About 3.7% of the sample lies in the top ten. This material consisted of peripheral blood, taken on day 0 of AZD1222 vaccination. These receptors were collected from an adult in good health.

DNA of the CDR3: TGTGCCAGCAGTTACATCGGGGGGGAACCCCCCGGACAGGAGACCCAGTACTTC. This translates into CASSYIGGEPPGQETQYF. The chain is built from TRBV6-2 or TRBV6-3 and TRBJ2-5; 8 nucleotides align to TRBD2. CDR1 and CDR2 from the germline V gene are MNHEY and SVGEGT. The CDR3 has 18 amino acids. V lost 2 bases, J lost 5 bases, and 16 bases stayed unmatched.

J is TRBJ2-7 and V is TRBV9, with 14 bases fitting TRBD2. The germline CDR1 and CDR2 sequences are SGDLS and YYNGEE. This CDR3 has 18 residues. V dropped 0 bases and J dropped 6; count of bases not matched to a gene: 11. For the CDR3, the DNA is TGTGCCAGCAGCGTAGCTACAGGGACTAGCGGGAGTCCCCTCGAGCAGTACTTC. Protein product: CASSVATGTSGSPLEQYF. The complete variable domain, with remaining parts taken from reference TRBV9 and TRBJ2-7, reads DSGVTQTPKHLITATGQRVTLRCSPRSGDLSVYWYQQSLDQGLQFLIQYYNGEERAKGNILERFSAQQFPDLHSELNLSSLELGDSALYFCASSVATGTSGSPLEQYFGPGTRLTVT.

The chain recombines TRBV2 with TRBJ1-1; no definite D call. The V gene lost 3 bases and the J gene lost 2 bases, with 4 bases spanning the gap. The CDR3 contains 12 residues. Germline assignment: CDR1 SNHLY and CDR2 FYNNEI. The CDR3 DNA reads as TGTGCCAGCAGTGATGATAACACTGAAGCTTTCTTT. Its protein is CASSDDNTEAFF. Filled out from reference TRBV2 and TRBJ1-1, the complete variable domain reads EPEVTQTPSHQVTQMGQEVILRCVPISNHLYFYWYRQILGQKVEFLVSFYNNEISEKSEIFDDQFSVERPDGSNFTLKIRSTKLEDSAMYFCASSDDNTEAFFGQGTRLTVV.

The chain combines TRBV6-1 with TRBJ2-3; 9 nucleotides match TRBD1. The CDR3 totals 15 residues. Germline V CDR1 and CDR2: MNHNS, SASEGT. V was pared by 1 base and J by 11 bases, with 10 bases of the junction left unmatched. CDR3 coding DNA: TGTGCCAGCAGTGAAGATAGCGGACAGGGGCTGGGGCAGTATTTT. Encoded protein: CASSEDSGQGLGQYF.

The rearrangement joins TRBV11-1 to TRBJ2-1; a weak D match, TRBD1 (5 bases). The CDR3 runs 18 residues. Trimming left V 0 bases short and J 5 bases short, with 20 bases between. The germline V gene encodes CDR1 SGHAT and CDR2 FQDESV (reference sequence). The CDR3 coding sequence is TGTGCCAGCAGCTTAGCGTCGGATTACAGGCTCCCGCACAATGAGCAGTTCTTC. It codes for CASSLASDYRLPHNEQFF.

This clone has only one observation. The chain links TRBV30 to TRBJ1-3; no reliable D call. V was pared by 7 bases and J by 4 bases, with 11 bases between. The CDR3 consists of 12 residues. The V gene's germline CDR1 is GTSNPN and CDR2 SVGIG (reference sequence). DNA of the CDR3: TGTGCCTCGGCCGTGGGCGGAAACACCATATATTTT. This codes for CASAVGGNTIYF. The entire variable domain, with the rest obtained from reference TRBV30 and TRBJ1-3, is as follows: SQTIHQWPATLVQPVGSPLSLECTVEGTSNPNLYWYRQAAGRGLQLLFYSVGIGQISSEVPQNLSASRPQDRQFILSSKKLLLSDSGFYLCASAVGGNTIYFGEGSWLTVV.

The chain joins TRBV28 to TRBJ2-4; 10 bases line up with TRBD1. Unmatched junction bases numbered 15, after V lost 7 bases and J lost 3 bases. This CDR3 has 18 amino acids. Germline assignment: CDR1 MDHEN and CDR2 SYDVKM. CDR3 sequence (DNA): TGTGCCAGCACTCCTTTTGGGACAGGGGAATCTTACAAAAACATTCAGTACTTC. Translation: CASTPFGTGESYKNIQYF.

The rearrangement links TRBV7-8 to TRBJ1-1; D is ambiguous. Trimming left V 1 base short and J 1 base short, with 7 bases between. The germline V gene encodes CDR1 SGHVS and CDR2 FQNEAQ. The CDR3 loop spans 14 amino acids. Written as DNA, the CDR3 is TGTGCCAGCAGCTTAGTTGGCTGGAACACTGAAGCTTTCTTT. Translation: CASSLVGWNTEAFF.

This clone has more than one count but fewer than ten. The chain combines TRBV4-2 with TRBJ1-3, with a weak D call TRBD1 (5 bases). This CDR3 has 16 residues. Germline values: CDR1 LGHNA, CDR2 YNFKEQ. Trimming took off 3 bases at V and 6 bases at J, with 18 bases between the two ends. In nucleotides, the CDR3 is TGTGCCAGCAGCCAGGGCCTGGGGGGTCAAATAAACACCATATATTTT. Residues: CASSQGLGGQINTIYF.

Here the CDR3 reads CASSRNVGTGNSGNTIYF. DNA for the CDR3: TGTGCCAGCTCTCGAAACGTCGGGACAGGAAACTCTGGAAACACCATATATTTT. The V call is TRBV18, the J call TRBJ1-3; 8 nucleotides align to TRBD1. The CDR3 has 18 amino acids. Germline V gene data show CDR1 as KGHSH and CDR2 as LQKENI. V shed 6 bases, J shed 0 bases, and the junction held 13 bases outside the gene matches.

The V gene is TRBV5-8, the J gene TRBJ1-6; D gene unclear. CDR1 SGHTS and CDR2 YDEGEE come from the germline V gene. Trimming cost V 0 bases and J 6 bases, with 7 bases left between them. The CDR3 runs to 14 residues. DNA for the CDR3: TGTGCCAGCAGCTTGGACAATTCTAATTCACCCCTCCACTTT. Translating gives CASSLDNSNSPLHF.

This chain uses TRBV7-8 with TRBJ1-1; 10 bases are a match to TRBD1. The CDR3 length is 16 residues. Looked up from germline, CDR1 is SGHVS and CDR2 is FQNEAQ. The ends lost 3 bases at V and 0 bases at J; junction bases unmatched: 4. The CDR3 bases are TGTGCCAGCAGCTTTGCGGACAGGGGGGTGAACACTGAAGCTTTCTTT. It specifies CASSFADRGVNTEAFF.

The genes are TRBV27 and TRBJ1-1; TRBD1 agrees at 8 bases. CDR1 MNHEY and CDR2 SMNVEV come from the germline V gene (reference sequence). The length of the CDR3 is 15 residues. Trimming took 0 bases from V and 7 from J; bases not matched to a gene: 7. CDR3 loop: CASSLSGQGGIEAFF. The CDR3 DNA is TGTGCCAGCAGTTTATCAGGACAGGGAGGGATTGAAGCTTTCTTT.

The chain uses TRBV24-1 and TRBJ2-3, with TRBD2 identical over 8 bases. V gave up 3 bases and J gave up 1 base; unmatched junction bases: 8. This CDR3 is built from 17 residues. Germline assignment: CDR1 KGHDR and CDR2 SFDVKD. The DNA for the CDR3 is TGTGCCACCAGTGATCGGGATAGCGGGACCCGCACAGATACGCAGTATTTT. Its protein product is CATSDRDSGTRTDTQYF.

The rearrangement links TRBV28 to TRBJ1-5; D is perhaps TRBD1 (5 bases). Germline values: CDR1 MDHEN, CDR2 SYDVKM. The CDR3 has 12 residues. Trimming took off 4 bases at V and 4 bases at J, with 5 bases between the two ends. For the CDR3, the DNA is TGTGCCAGCAGTTCAGGGAATCAGCCCCAGCATTTT. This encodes CASSSGNQPQHF.

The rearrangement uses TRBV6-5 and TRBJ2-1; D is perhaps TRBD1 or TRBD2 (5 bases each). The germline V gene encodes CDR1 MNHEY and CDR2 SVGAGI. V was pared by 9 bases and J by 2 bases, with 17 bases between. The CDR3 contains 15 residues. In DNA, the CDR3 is TGTGCCAGTAGTAAGGGGAGAAGGGCCTACAATGAGCAGTTCTTC. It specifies CASSKGRRAYNEQFF.